This TCR beta chain was obtained from a study of blood T cell repertoires in COVID-19. For the study at large: T cells, B-cell-depleted T cells, or PBMCs supplied cDNA or gDNA.

In the authors' workflow: Amplified reference gene primers provided the basis for estimating nucleated cell counts. Some clones are missing from TCRdb's copy, which holds only in-frame ones; the method was immunoSEQ multiplex PCR. V, J and clone size are those of that table, while D and trimming were read from the DNA. Of 250,000 to 300,000 clones listed, roughly nine tenths were seen once; the top ten hold about 1.2%. Donors were grouped by their self-reported clinical history. The sequence derives from a human donor in a cohort exposed to, infected with or recovered from COVID-19 (not recorded which). The donor label of this sample is uncertain. The sequencing input was PBMCs or T cells enriched from blood (not recorded which).

The CDR3 region is CASSQRTSGSLYNEQFF. CDR3 sequence (DNA): TGTGCCAGCAGCCAACGGACTAGCGGGAGTCTCTACAATGAGCAGTTCTTC. V usage is TRBV3-1 (or the pseudogene TRBV3-2) and J usage is TRBJ2-1, with TRBD2 matching 13 bases. The J segment lost 3 bases and the V segment lost 2 bases, leaving 4 bases of the junction unmatched. The V gene's germline CDR1 is LGHDT and CDR2 YNNKEL (reference sequence). The CDR3 is 17 residues long.